A single sample is the source of the 27 T cell receptor beta chains below, sequenced in a study of T cell repertoires in cytomegalovirus infection. TCRdb reprocessed the reads via MiXCR and lists one record per CDR3 protein. The profile covers about 220,000 distinct CDR3 sequences, with roughly 34% appearing a single time and approximately 59% taken by the ten largest. These TCRs' antigens remain unknown. Here the sequenced sample was CD8+ T cells from cultured PBMCs, taken from culture after CMV antigen stimulation. The origin of the receptors is a human donor in good health (CMV status not recorded). Some clones in this sample may be carry-over from other donors' samples.

This clonotype came up a few times. The CDR3 region is CASVSRLLGGDQETQYF. The CDR3 coding sequence is TGTGCCAGCGTATCGCGGCTGCTCGGCGGAGATCAAGAGACCCAGTACTTC. V is TRBV27 and J is TRBJ2-5, with D unclear. Germline CDR1 and CDR2: MNHEY and SMNVEV (reference sequence). With 8 bases removed from V and 2 bases from J, the gap between germline ends came to 24 bases. The length of the CDR3 is 17 residues.

For this clonotype: This may arise from a read error, as a much more abundant clone is one base away. This sequence joins TRBV29-1 and TRBJ1-3; tentatively, D is TRBD1 (6 bases). Germline CDR1 SQVTM, CDR2 ANQGSEA. Trimming removed 6 bases from V and 3 bases from J, with 12 bases in between. CDR3 length: 13 residues. CDR3 coding DNA: TGCAGCGTCCTGACAGGCTATGGAAACACCATATATTTT. Its translation: CSVLTGYGNTIYF.

About this clonotype: A much bigger clone sits one base away, suggesting this may be a read error. This chain uses TRBV7-2 with TRBJ2-2; TRBD1 matches 9 bases. This CDR3 has 16 amino acids. Per the germline V gene, CDR1 is SGHTA and CDR2 is FQGNSA. The V and J ends lost 5 bases and 5 bases, in that order; junction bases with no gene match: 9. The DNA of the CDR3 is TGTACCAGCAGCCCAATCGGGACAGGGAAAACCGGGGAGCTGTTTTTT. As protein: CTSSPIGTGKTGELFF.

V usage is TRBV6-2 or TRBV6-3 and J usage is TRBJ2-5; D is tentatively TRBD1 or TRBD2 (6 bases each). With 0 bases removed from V and 2 bases from J, the gap between germline ends came to 16 bases. The germline gives CDR1 MNHEY, CDR2 SVGEGT. This CDR3 contains 17 residues. The CDR3 nucleotides read TGTGCCAGCAGTTACTCGATGGAGGGACACATACAAGAGACCCAGTACTTC. Its protein product is CASSYSMEGHIQETQYF.

This clonotype was counted many times. CDR3 residues: CASSQERRDRVNEQFF. The CDR3 DNA reads TGTGCCAGCAGCCAAGAACGTCGGGACAGGGTAAATGAGCAGTTCTTC. The chain employs TRBV4-2 and TRBJ2-1; TRBD1 matches at 9 bases. Germline V CDR1 and CDR2: LGHNA, YNFKEQ. V shed 0 bases and J 7 bases; nucleotides not matched to a gene: 7. The CDR3 covers 16 residues.

This clonotype was counted many times. The rearrangement uses TRBV6-6 and TRBJ1-1; possibly TRBD1 for D (6 bases). V was cut by 6 bases and J by 7 bases, with 15 bases left in between. The CDR3 extends over 13 amino acids. Per germline, CDR1 MNHNY and CDR2 SVGAGI (reference sequence). CDR3 DNA sequence: TGTGCCAGCAGGATCACAGGGTTTGATGAAGCTTTCTTT. It codes for CASRITGFDEAFF.

This clonotype was counted once. This sequence joins TRBV29-1 and TRBJ2-1, with D perhaps TRBD2 (5 bases). CDR1 is SQVTM and CDR2 is ANQGSEA in the germline V gene. The CDR3 length is 12 residues. Trimming left V 5 bases short and J 5 bases short, with 10 bases between. The CDR3 reads CSVWPRDNEQFF. CDR3 DNA sequence: TGCAGCGTTTGGCCGAGGGACAATGAGCAGTTCTTC.

The rearrangement uses TRBV11-2 and TRBJ2-3; D unresolved. The CDR3 runs 13 residues. Germline values: CDR1 SGHAT, CDR2 FQNNGV. V was clipped by 3 bases and J by 3 bases, with 7 bases between them. The CDR3 DNA sequence: TGTGCCAGCAGCTTCAAGAGGACAGATACGCAGTATTTT. Its protein product is CASSFKRTDTQYF. The full variable domain, its missing parts supplied by reference TRBV11-2 and TRBJ2-3, is EAGVAQSPRYKIIEKRQSVAFWCNPISGHATLYWYQQILGQGPKLLIQFQNNGVVDDSQLPKDRFSAERLKGVDSTLKIQPAKLEDSAVYLCASSFKRTDTQYFGPGTRLTVL.

The chain recombines TRBV27 with TRBJ2-5; possibly TRBD1 or TRBD2 for D (6 bases each). Germline V gene data show CDR1 as MNHEY and CDR2 as SMNVEV (reference sequence). The CDR3 runs 11 residues. V lost 8 bases to trimming and J lost 4 bases, with 8 bases between them. The CDR3 nucleotides read TGTGCCAGCGGGGGGCGAGAGACCCAGTACTTC. Translated: CASGGRETQYF.

The V gene is TRBV30, the J gene TRBJ1-1, with D hard to call. Germline assignment: CDR1 GTSNPN and CDR2 SVGIG (reference sequence). The length of the CDR3 is 13 residues. V lost 2 bases and J 0 bases, leaving 7 bases between the germline ends. The CDR3 protein is CAWSHSMNTEAFF. In DNA form, the CDR3 reads TGTGCCTGGAGTCACAGTATGAACACTGAAGCTTTCTTT. Drawing the rest from reference TRBV30 and TRBJ1-1, the complete variable domain is SQTIHQWPATLVQPVGSPLSLECTVEGTSNPNLYWYRQAAGRGLQLLFYSVGIGQISSEVPQNLSASRPQDRQFILSSKKLLLSDSGFYLCAWSHSMNTEAFFGQGTRLTVV.

The chain has TRBV14 and TRBJ2-7, with D perhaps TRBD2 (7 bases). V was shortened by 0 bases and J by 5 bases, with 14 bases between the two germline ends. In germline, CDR1 is SGHDN, CDR2 FVKESK. The CDR3 runs 15 residues. In DNA form, the CDR3 reads TGTGCCAGCAGCCAAGAATACGGGGGGCGTGACGAGCAGTACTTC. Translating gives CASSQEYGGRDEQYF.

The genes are TRBV20-1 and TRBJ1-5, with a tentative D call TRBD1 (5 bases). The V gene lost 3 bases and the J gene lost 0 bases, with 15 bases spanning the gap. The germline V gene has CDR1 DFQATT and CDR2 SNEGSKA (reference sequence). This CDR3 region has 16 residues. DNA of the CDR3: TGCAGTGCTAGTGGGGGGAGGGTAGTTAGCAATCAGCCCCAGCATTTT. It codes for CSASGGRVVSNQPQHF.

The chain links TRBV7-3 to TRBJ2-1; no clear D. Trimming cost V 2 bases and J 1 base, with 18 bases left between them. Germline lookup yields CDR1 SGHTA and CDR2 FQGTGA. The CDR3 totals 18 residues. DNA of the CDR3: TGTGCCAGCAGCTTAGCAGGTGGTTCTAGGGTATCCTACAATGAGCAGTTCTTC. Translating gives CASSLAGGSRVSYNEQFF.

The rearrangement uses TRBV7-9 and TRBJ1-5; 10 bases fit TRBD1. The junction had 5 bases not matched to a gene; V was cut back by 5 bases and J by 4 bases. CDR1 and CDR2 from the germline V gene are SEHNR and FQNEAQ (reference sequence). The CDR3 consists of 15 residues. This CDR3 reads CASSDTGQGNQPQHF. DNA of the CDR3: TGTGCCAGCAGCGACACGGGACAGGGGAATCAGCCCCAGCATTTT.

This clonotype has more than one count but fewer than ten. The chain is built from TRBV6-5 and TRBJ2-5, with TRBD1 identical over 11 bases. The V gene end was trimmed by 1 base and the J gene end by 4 bases; junction bases not matched to a gene: 8. CDR3 length equals 17 residues. Germline CDR1 and CDR2: MNHEY and SVGAGI. The chain's CDR3 is CASSYFKGTGGRETQYF. CDR3 sequence (DNA): TGTGCCAGCAGTTACTTCAAAGGGACAGGGGGTAGAGAGACCCAGTACTTC.

This chain joins TRBV7-2 and TRBJ1-1; 7 bases map to TRBD1. Unmatched junction bases numbered 10, after V lost 3 bases and J lost 3 bases. Germline V gene lookup returns CDR1 SGHTA and CDR2 FQGNSA. The CDR3 runs to 16 residues. The CDR3 DNA reads as TGTGCCAGCAGCTTCTCCCTAGGGGGCTGGGACACTGAAGCTTTCTTT. Its protein is CASSFSLGGWDTEAFF.

This chain connects TRBV20-1 to TRBJ2-2, with D perhaps TRBD2 (6 bases). Trimming took off 6 bases at V and 6 bases at J, with 14 bases between the two ends. Germline V gene sequence: CDR1 DFQATT, CDR2 SNEGSKA (reference sequence). The CDR3 covers 13 residues. Written as DNA, the CDR3 is TGCAGTGCCAGCCGACTAGGGGCCGGGGAGCTGTTTTTT. This gives the protein CSASRLGAGELFF.

This clonotype came up once. This sequence joins TRBV7-6 and TRBJ1-2; D perhaps matches TRBD1 (6 bases). This CDR3 has 13 amino acids. The germline gives CDR1 SGHVS, CDR2 FNYEAQ. Trimming took 3 bases from V and 6 from J, leaving 11 bases between them. CDR3 residues: CASSFDRSDGYTF. The CDR3, as DNA: TGTGCCAGCAGCTTTGACAGGTCTGATGGCTACACCTTC.

The table lists this clonotype with a few counts. CDR3 sequence: CASSYTEGGPQETQYF. Here the CDR3 DNA reads TGTGCCAGCAGTTACACTGAGGGGGGACCGCAAGAGACCCAGTACTTC. The chain carries TRBV6-5 and TRBJ2-5, with D possibly called TRBD1 or TRBD2 (6 bases each). There are 16 residues in the CDR3. CDR1 MNHEY and CDR2 SVGAGI come from the germline V gene. Trimming shortened V by 2 bases and J by 2 bases, and 15 bases separated the two germline ends.

This clonotype came up a few times. The V and J genes are TRBV6-1 and TRBJ2-1; 11 bases line up with TRBD2. CDR1 and CDR2 from the germline V gene are MNHNS and SASEGT. The CDR3 is made up of 15 amino acids. The trim removed 3 bases at V and 16 bases at J, leaving 14 bases unmatched. Here the CDR3 DNA reads TGTGCCAGCAGTGACGACCGACTAGCGGGGTTTTCAAATTTCTTC. Protein: CASSDDRLAGFSNFF.

This clonotype was observed a handful of times. This rearrangement joins TRBV7-6 to TRBJ2-5; weak D call: TRBD2 (6 bases). Germline lookup yields CDR1 SGHVS and CDR2 FNYEAQ. V lost 6 bases to trimming and J lost 5 bases, with 16 bases between them. This CDR3 has 14 residues. CDR3 sequence: CASRFTSFHETQYF. The CDR3 DNA reads as TGTGCCAGCAGGTTTACTAGCTTTCACGAGACCCAGTACTTC.

This clonotype was observed a handful of times. The V gene is TRBV27, the J gene TRBJ2-2; D remains unclear. Germline V gene lookup returns CDR1 MNHEY and CDR2 SMNVEV (reference sequence). Deletions cut 0 bases from V and 3 bases from J, with 5 bases between. This CDR3 has 14 amino acids. CDR3 nucleotides: TGTGCCAGCAGTTTATCGAAGTACACCGGGGAGCTGTTTTTT. Protein: CASSLSKYTGELFF.

This clonotype was counted a single time. J is TRBJ1-1 and V is TRBV6-2 or TRBV6-3; D not resolved. The CDR3 has 16 amino acids. V was trimmed by 4 bases and J by 2 bases, leaving 17 bases between them. CDR1 and CDR2 from the germline V gene are MNHEY and SVGEGT. CDR3 bases: TGTGCCAGCAGTTTCTCTGGGAGCTCGGGTAACACTGAAGCTTTCTTT. Residues: CASSFSGSSGNTEAFF.

This chain uses TRBV13 with TRBJ1-2, with a possible D match to TRBD1 (6 bases). CDR1 is PRHDT and CDR2 is FYEKMQ in the germline V gene (reference sequence). The CDR3 spans 16 residues. The V and J ends lost 4 bases and 3 bases respectively, with 18 bases between them. The CDR3 spells CASSSPSTGTDYGYTF. The CDR3 DNA reads TGTGCCAGCAGCTCCCCTTCTACAGGGACTGACTATGGCTACACCTTC.

The chain recombines TRBV7-9 with TRBJ1-5; no reliable D call. Germline lookup yields CDR1 SEHNR and CDR2 FQNEAQ (reference sequence). The germline V and J ends were trimmed by 6 bases and 0 bases, with 6 bases remaining between them. This CDR3 has 13 residues. The CDR3 sequence: CASRGDSNQPQHF. The CDR3 DNA sequence: TGTGCCAGCAGGGGCGATAGCAATCAGCCCCAGCATTTT.

J is TRBJ2-1 and V is TRBV28, with D perhaps matching TRBD2 (7 bases). The CDR3 contains 16 residues. From germline, CDR1 is MDHEN and CDR2 SYDVKM. The V gene lost 6 bases and the J gene lost 5 bases, with 20 bases spanning the gap. The CDR3 loop is CASSSYITGTNNEQFF. DNA for the CDR3: TGTGCCAGCAGCTCCTACATCACAGGGACTAACAATGAGCAGTTCTTC. The full variable domain, its missing parts supplied by reference TRBV28 and TRBJ2-1, is DVKVTQSSRYLVKRTGEKVFLECVQDMDHENMFWYRQDPGLGLRLIYFSYDVKMKEKGDIPEGYSVSREKKERFSLILESASTNQTSMYLCASSSYITGTNNEQFFGPGTRLTVL.

This clonotype has only a few counts. V is TRBV7-6 and J is TRBJ2-5; 9 bases match TRBD2. J was trimmed by 1 base and V by 5 bases; bases with no gene match: 5. The CDR3 covers 15 residues. The germline V gene has CDR1 SGHVS and CDR2 FNYEAQ. The CDR3 is CASSARLAAQETQYF. Here the CDR3 DNA reads TGTGCCAGCAGCGCAAGACTAGCGGCCCAAGAGACCCAGTACTTC.